This T cell receptor beta chain appears in the sequencing data of a study of OX40 agonist ivuxolimab in advanced cancers. About the study: Every 2 weeks, patients got intravenous ivuxolimab at one of six dose levels (0.01-10 mg/kg). Dose-escalation cases comprised hepatocellular carcinoma, melanoma, renal cell or head and neck cancer. A mean age of around 63 years, range roughly 20 to 80, was recorded, and 82.7% were male.

This clone appeared once. The V end lost 7 bases, the J end lost 7 bases, and 19 bases lay between the germline ends. The CDR3 runs 14 residues. CDR1 is MNHNS and CDR2 is SASEGT in the germline V gene. The data were produced by immunoSEQ multiplex PCR, yet TCRdb's version contains in-frame clones alone and is incomplete. The sample has about 76,000 clones, about 85% seen once. Sequenced here: CD4+ or CD8+ T cells sorted from blood, sampled in a trial of the OX40 agonist ivuxolimab. This TCR came from an adult with an advanced solid tumor such as melanoma, head and neck, liver or kidney cancer. The V gene is TRBV6-1, the J gene TRBJ1-2; tentatively, D is TRBD1 (6 bases). The CDR3 DNA follows: TGTGCCAGCACGTACCGACAGGCCCTCGGTGGCTACACCTTC. This sequence encodes CASTYRQALGGYTF.